This T cell receptor (beta chain) was sequenced during a study of blood T cell repertoires in COVID-19. Across the whole study: Sites across the United States, Italy and Spain contributed samples from acute and convalescent COVID-19. T cells, B-cell-depleted T cells, or PBMCs provided the cDNA or gDNA that served as material.

Per germline, CDR1 MDHEN and CDR2 SYDVKM. This CDR3 has 16 residues. The junction had 3 bases not matched to a gene; V was cut back by 1 base and J by 4 bases. Original analysis: Amplification with reference gene primers provided the estimates of nucleated cell counts. Sequencing was performed with immunoSEQ multiplex PCR; in TCRdb, only in-frame clones are kept and a portion is missing. V and J calls and clone size are as listed in that table; D and trimming were resolved from the DNA. The table lists around 150,000 clones, 87% of them singletons. This clonotype was sampled from an older woman with active or convalescent COVID-19. The chain combines TRBV28 with TRBJ2-2; 10 bases line up with TRBD2. The material sequenced was peripheral blood. The CDR3 nucleotides read TGTGCCAGCAGTTTATTAGCGGGGGGCCCCACCGGGGAGCTGTTTTTT. It yields the protein CASSLLAGGPTGELFF.